This T cell receptor (beta chain) was documented in a study of cytomegalovirus exposure and HLA in healthy donors. PCR employed 60 Vbeta and 13 Jbeta primers. Clones were read by immunoSEQ multiplex PCR, and TCRdb kept only the in-frame ones, dropping some. The sample has roughly 60,000 clones, around 82% seen once. The CDR3 consists of 13 residues. J was trimmed by 3 bases and V by 8 bases; bases with no gene match: 6. Germline V gene data show CDR1 as ENHRY and CDR2 as SYGVKD. The source is a female donor in good health and CMV-seronegative. The chain has TRBV10-3 and TRBJ1-2; 7 bases agree with TRBD1. Sequenced material: PBMCs. CDR3: CAIQGGLDYGYTF. CDR3 nucleotide sequence: TGTGCCATCCAGGGGGGCTTGGACTATGGCTACACCTTC.